Shown below are 16 T cell receptor beta chains from a single sample sequenced in a study of T-cell memory formation after mild COVID-19. TCRdb re-analysed the 5' RACE reads in MiXCR, keeping a single row per CDR3 protein. The table shows hundreds of thousands of distinct CDR3 sequences, with less than 25% occurring only once. The sample consisted of PBMCs or a T cell subset sorted from them (not recorded which). The receptors originated from an adult woman who had mild COVID-19 (a few samples of this study predate the infection). Cell type and time point are not known.

This clonotype was seen a handful of times. One end of the junction varies from germline; a read error may be responsible. The chain employs TRBV7-9 and TRBJ1-5; TRBD1 aligns across 9 bases. Germline V gives CDR1 SEHNR, CDR2 FQNEAQ (reference sequence). The CDR3 length is 14 residues. The CDR3 sequence is CASSSGQGNHPQHF. The CDR3 DNA follows: TGTGCCAGCAGCTCGGGACAGGGAAATCACCCCCAGCATTTT.

The CDR3 protein is CASSPLSSSDAYTF. As DNA, the CDR3 is TGTGCCAGCAGCCCCCTCTCAAGTTCTGACGCCTACACCTTC. The chain employs TRBV7-9 and TRBJ1-2; D gene ambiguous. CDR1 and CDR2 (germline): SEHNR, FQNEAQ (reference sequence). Trimming cost V 5 bases and J 10 bases, with 20 bases left between them. The CDR3 extends over 14 amino acids. Variable domain in full (rest from reference TRBV7-9 and TRBJ1-2): DTGVSQNPRHKITKRGQNVTFRCDPISEHNRLYWYRQTLGQGPEFLTYFQNEAQLEKSRLLSDRFSAERPKGSFSTLEIQRTEQGDSAMYLCASSPLSSSDAYTFGSGTRLTVV.

The V and J genes are TRBV2 and TRBJ2-4, with 7 bases that match TRBD2. Germline loops: CDR1 SNHLY, CDR2 FYNNEI. CDR3 length: 21 amino acids. Unmatched junction bases numbered 27, after V lost 3 bases and J lost 7 bases. CDR3: CASSDLDPPPISLGRGNIQYF. CDR3 DNA sequence: TGTGCCAGCAGTGATTTAGATCCCCCTCCGATATCCCTTGGGCGGGGGAACATTCAGTACTTC.

This clonotype was seen more than once but under ten times. The rearrangement uses TRBV9 and TRBJ2-3; D not certain. Trimming cost V 3 bases and J 0 bases, with 5 bases left between them. This CDR3 is 13 amino acids long. The V gene's germline CDR1 is SGDLS and CDR2 YYNGEE. CDR3 residues: CASSDVSTDTQYF. The CDR3 bases are TGTGCCAGCAGCGACGTTAGCACAGATACGCAGTATTTT.

This clonotype has more than one count but fewer than ten. The CDR3 region has the DNA TGCAGTGCTAGTAACCCCTCGGGAGGTAATACGCAGTATTTT. Amino acid sequence: CSASNPSGGNTQYF. This chain links TRBV20-1 with TRBJ2-3; 7 bases match TRBD2. Germline V gene sequence: CDR1 DFQATT, CDR2 SNEGSKA (reference sequence). J lost 7 bases, V lost 3 bases, and 10 bases had no gene match. This CDR3 comprises 14 residues.

This clonotype was detected only a few times. The chain links TRBV12-3 or TRBV12-4 to TRBJ1-2; possible D gene TRBD1, 5 bases. The V gene lost 5 bases and the J gene lost 4 bases, with 8 bases spanning the gap. CDR3 length: 12 residues. CDR3 in amino acids: CASSQTVYGYTF. Here the CDR3 DNA reads TGTGCCAGCAGTCAGACAGTCTATGGCTACACCTTC.

The table lists this clonotype with a few counts. This rearrangement joins TRBV27 to TRBJ1-4; TRBD1 matches 7 bases. The CDR3 is 12 residues long. The germline gives CDR1 MNHEY, CDR2 SMNVEV (reference sequence). V shed 3 bases, J shed 11 bases, and the junction held 3 bases outside the gene matches. The CDR3 here is CASSLAQGKLFF. The CDR3 nucleotides are TGTGCCAGCAGTTTGGCACAGGGGAAACTGTTTTTT.

This clonotype was seen a handful of times. This chain links TRBV21-1 with TRBJ2-3; the D call in the table, TRBD2, was not verified against the DNA. TRBV21-1 is reported as a pseudogene. This CDR3 comprises 18 residues. CDR3 sequence (DNA): TGTGCCAGCAGCAAGAGGGCCCCGGGAGGGAGTAGCACAGATACGCAGTATTTT. Translated, it gives CASSKRAPGGSSTDTQYF.

This clonotype was seen repeatedly, ten times or more. The V gene is TRBV9, the J gene TRBJ2-5; D is unclear. Trimming removed 0 bases from V and 5 bases from J, with 14 bases in between. Germline assignment: CDR1 SGDLS and CDR2 YYNGEE. The CDR3 covers 15 residues. CDR3 region: CASSVGSLQRETQYF. CDR3 DNA: TGTGCCAGCAGCGTAGGTAGCCTCCAAAGGGAGACCCAGTACTTC.

This clonotype came up a few times. V and J are TRBV12-3 or TRBV12-4 and TRBJ1-6; the match to TRBD1 covers 11 bases. After removal of 6 bases from V and 10 bases from J, the junction contained 5 bases not matched to a gene. The CDR3 runs 14 residues. CDR3 bases: TGTGCCAGCAGACGTGGGACAGGGGGGTCACCCCTCCACTTT. This translates into CASRRGTGGSPLHF.

This clonotype was found a few times. The CDR3 region is CASSLGDGEVEQYF. In DNA, the CDR3 is TGTGCCAGCAGCTTGGGTGACGGTGAAGTCGAGCAGTACTTC. The rearrangement links TRBV5-6 to TRBJ2-7; no reliable D call. There are 14 residues in the CDR3. V shed 0 bases and J shed 6 bases, with 13 bases lying between them. Germline CDR1 is SGHDT and CDR2 is YYEEEE. Based on the CDR3 plus reference TRBV5-6 and TRBJ2-7, the full variable domain is DAGVTQSPTHLIKTRGQQVTLRCSPKSGHDTVSWYQQALGQGPQFIFQYYEEEERQRGNFPDRFSGHQFPNYSSELNVNALLLGDSALYLCASSLGDGEVEQYFGPGTRLTVT.

The J gene is TRBJ1-5, the V gene TRBV15; 8 nucleotides agree with TRBD1. CDR3 length: 14 residues. CDR1 LNHNV and CDR2 YYDKDF come from the germline V gene (reference sequence). V dropped 0 bases and J dropped 6; count of bases not matched to a gene: 1. CDR3 sequence reads: CATSRDRGLQPQHF. CDR3 DNA sequence: TGTGCCACCAGCAGAGACAGGGGGCTTCAGCCCCAGCATTTT.

This clonotype was picked up a small number of times. V usage is TRBV6-5 and J usage is TRBJ2-1; no clear D. The CDR3 runs to 14 residues. The V end lost 2 bases, the J end lost 8 bases, and 13 bases lay between the germline ends. Per the germline V gene, CDR1 is MNHEY and CDR2 is SVGAGI. The CDR3 bases are TGTGCCAGCAGTTACGTGCCAGGAACCGATGAGCAGTTCTTC. As protein: CASSYVPGTDEQFF.

This chain connects TRBV4-1 to TRBJ2-1, with 8 bases matching TRBD2. Germline loops: CDR1 MGHRA, CDR2 YSYEKL. This CDR3 is built from 16 residues. V shed 4 bases and J 7 bases; nucleotides not matched to a gene: 12. CDR3 DNA: TGCGCCAGCAGCCCACGGATAGCGGGGAAGGGTAATGAGCAGTTCTTC. Protein product: CASSPRIAGKGNEQFF.

The J gene is TRBJ1-1, the V gene TRBV7-9; D possibly corresponds to TRBD1 (6 bases). Germline CDR1 reads SEHNR; CDR2 reads FQNEAQ (reference sequence). Deletions cut 1 base from V and 9 bases from J, with 15 bases between. The CDR3 totals 14 residues. This CDR3 is CASSLDSRGGKAFF. The CDR3 nucleotides are TGTGCCAGCAGCTTAGATTCCAGGGGAGGGAAAGCTTTCTTT. The full variable domain, with the rest looked up from reference TRBV7-9 and TRBJ1-1, is DTGVSQNPRHKITKRGQNVTFRCDPISEHNRLYWYRQTLGQGPEFLTYFQNEAQLEKSRLLSDRFSAERPKGSFSTLEIQRTEQGDSAMYLCASSLDSRGGKAFFGQGTRLTVV.

V and J are TRBV5-1 and TRBJ2-7, with D maybe TRBD2 (6 bases). Germline V gives CDR1 SGHRS, CDR2 YFSETQ. This CDR3 contains 16 residues. V lost 4 bases and J lost 2, with 19 bases in between. Here the CDR3 DNA reads TGCGCCAGCAGCCCGATGGTCGGGGGAGGTACCTACGAGCAGTACTTC. Amino acid sequence: CASSPMVGGGTYEQYF.